This TCR beta chain was recorded in a study of T cells in Graves' hyperthyroidism and ophthalmopathy. Study-wide findings and caveats: Ophthalmopathy was model-predicted a median about six months pre-onset. Ophthalmopathy was told apart from stable hyperthyroidism by a 13 V-J model. Most thyroid clonotypes that were expanded above 0.001 also turned up in blood.

This blood was taken when hyperthyroidism was first diagnosed, before any ophthalmopathy symptoms existed. Researchers amplified the TCR beta CDR3 regions from RNA transcripts. With the HTBI primer set, the TCR CDR3 went through a first round of RT-PCR. TCRdb independently ran MiXCR on the multiplex PCR reads; one entry per CDR3 protein. Of 350,000 to 450,000 distinct CDR3 sequences listed, roughly 17% were seen once; the top ten hold roughly 35%. This clonotype was observed many times. Its antigen is not known. The CDR3 totals 14 residues. The ends lost 5 bases at V and 3 bases at J; junction bases unmatched: 4. CDR1 is PRHDT and CDR2 is FYEKMQ in the germline V gene (reference sequence).

The TCR sequence derives from a woman between 25 and 40 years old with Graves' hyperthyroidism that later progressed to Graves' ophthalmopathy. The sample consisted of blood. The rearrangement uses TRBV13 and TRBJ2-7, with 10 bases identical to TRBD1. This CDR3 reads CASSPGQGIYEQYF. The CDR3 DNA follows: TGTGCCAGCAGCCCGGGACAGGGGATCTACGAGCAGTACTTC.